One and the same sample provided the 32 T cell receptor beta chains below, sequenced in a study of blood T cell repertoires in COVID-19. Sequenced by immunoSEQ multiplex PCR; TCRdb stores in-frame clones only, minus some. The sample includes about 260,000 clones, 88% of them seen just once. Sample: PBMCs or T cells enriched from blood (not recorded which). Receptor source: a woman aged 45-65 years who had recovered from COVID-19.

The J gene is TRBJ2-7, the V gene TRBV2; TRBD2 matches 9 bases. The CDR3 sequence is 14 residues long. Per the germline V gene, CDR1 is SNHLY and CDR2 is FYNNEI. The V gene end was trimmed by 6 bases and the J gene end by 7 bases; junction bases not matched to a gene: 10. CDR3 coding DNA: TGTGCCAGCAGGCCGGGACTAGCTTCGGGTGAGCAGTACTTC. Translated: CASRPGLASGEQYF.

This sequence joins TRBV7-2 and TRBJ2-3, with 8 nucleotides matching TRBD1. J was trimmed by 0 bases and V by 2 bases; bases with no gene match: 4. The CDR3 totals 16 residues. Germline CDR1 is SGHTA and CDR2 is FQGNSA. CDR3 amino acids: CASSLRQGLSTDTQYF. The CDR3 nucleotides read TGTGCCAGCAGCTTACGACAGGGGCTTAGCACAGATACGCAGTATTTT.

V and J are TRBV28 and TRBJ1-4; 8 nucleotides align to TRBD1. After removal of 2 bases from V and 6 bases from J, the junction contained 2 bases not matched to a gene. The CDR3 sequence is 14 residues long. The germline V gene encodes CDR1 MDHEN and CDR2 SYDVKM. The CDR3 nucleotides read TGTGCCAGCAGTTTACAGGGGGCCTATGAAAAACTGTTTTTT. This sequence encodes CASSLQGAYEKLFF.

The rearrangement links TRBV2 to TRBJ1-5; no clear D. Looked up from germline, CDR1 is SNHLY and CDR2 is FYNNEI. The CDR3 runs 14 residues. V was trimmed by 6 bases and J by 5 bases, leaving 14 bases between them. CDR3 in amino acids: CASRAGSWDQPQHF. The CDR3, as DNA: TGTGCCAGCAGAGCCGGGTCTTGGGATCAGCCCCAGCATTTT.

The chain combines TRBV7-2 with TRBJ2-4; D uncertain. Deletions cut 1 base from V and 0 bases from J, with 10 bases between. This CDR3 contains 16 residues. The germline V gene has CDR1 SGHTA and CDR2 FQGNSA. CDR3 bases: TGTGCCAGCAGCTTAGGAGGAATCCTAGCCAAAAACATTCAGTACTTC. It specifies CASSLGGILAKNIQYF.

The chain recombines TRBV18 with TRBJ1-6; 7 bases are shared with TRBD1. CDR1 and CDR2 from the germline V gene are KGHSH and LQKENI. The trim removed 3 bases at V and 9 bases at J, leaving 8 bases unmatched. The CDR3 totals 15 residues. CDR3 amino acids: CASSPRSDRASPLHF. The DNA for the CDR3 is TGTGCCAGCTCACCGCGTTCTGACAGGGCTTCACCCCTCCACTTT.

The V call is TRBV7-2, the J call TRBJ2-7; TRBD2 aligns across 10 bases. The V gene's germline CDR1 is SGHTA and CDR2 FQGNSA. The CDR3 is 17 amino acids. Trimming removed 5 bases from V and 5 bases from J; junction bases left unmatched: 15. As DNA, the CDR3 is TGTGCCAGCAGCGACTCCTTACTTAGCGGGAGGAGGAACGAGCAGTACTTC. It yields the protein CASSDSLLSGRRNEQYF.

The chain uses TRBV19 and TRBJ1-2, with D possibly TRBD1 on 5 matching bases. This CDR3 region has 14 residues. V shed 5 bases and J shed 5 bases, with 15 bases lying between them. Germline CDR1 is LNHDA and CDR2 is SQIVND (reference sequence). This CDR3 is CASSPKAREYGYTF. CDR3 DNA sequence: TGTGCCAGTAGTCCTAAAGCCAGGGAATATGGCTACACCTTC.

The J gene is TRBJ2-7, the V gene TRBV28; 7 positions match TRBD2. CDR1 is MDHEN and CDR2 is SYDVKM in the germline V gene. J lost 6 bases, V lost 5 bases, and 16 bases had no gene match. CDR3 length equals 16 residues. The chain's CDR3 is CASSLARGIKKGEQYF. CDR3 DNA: TGTGCCAGCAGTCTGGCGCGGGGGATTAAGAAAGGCGAGCAGTACTTC. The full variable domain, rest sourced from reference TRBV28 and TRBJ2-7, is DVKVTQSSRYLVKRTGEKVFLECVQDMDHENMFWYRQDPGLGLRLIYFSYDVKMKEKGDIPEGYSVSREKKERFSLILESASTNQTSMYLCASSLARGIKKGEQYFGPGTRLTVT.

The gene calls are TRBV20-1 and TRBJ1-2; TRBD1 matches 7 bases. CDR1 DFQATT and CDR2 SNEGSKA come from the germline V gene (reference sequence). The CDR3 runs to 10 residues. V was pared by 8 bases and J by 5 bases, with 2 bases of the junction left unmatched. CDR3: CSHRGYGYTF. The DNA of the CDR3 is TGCAGTCACAGGGGATATGGCTACACCTTC.

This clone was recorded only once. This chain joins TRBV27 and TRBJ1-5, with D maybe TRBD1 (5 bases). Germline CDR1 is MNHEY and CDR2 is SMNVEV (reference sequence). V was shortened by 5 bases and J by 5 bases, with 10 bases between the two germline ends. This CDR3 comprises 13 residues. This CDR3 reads CASSQDRDQPQHF. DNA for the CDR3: TGTGCCAGCAGTCAAGACAGAGATCAGCCCCAGCATTTT.

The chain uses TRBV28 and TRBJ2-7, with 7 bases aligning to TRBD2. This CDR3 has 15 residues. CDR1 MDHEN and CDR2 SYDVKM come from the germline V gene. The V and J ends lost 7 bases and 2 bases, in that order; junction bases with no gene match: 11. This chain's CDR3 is CASTSPTGGTYEQYF. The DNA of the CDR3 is TGTGCCAGCACCTCCCCCACGGGAGGAACCTACGAGCAGTACTTC.

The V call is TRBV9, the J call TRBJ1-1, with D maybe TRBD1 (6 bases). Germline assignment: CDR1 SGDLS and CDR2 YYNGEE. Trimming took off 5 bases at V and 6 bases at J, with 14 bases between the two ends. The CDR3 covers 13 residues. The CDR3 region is CASSRQGFSEAFF. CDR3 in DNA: TGTGCCAGCAGTAGGCAGGGGTTTTCTGAAGCTTTCTTT.

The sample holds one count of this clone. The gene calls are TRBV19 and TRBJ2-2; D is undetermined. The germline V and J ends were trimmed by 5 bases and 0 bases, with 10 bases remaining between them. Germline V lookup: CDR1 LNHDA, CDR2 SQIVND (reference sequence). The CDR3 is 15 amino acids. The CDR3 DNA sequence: TGTGCCAGTAGTGTCAGGAATCCGAACACCGGGGAGCTGTTTTTT. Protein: CASSVRNPNTGELFF.

CDR3 sequence reads: CATSASKSGLGYNEQFF. CDR3 DNA sequence: TGTGCCACCAGTGCGTCGAAAAGCGGACTGGGCTACAATGAGCAGTTCTTC. The chain is built from TRBV24-1 and TRBJ2-1, with a weak D call TRBD2 (5 bases). The V gene lost 5 bases and the J gene lost 3 bases, with 19 bases spanning the gap. This CDR3 region has 17 residues. CDR1 KGHDR and CDR2 SFDVKD come from the germline V gene.

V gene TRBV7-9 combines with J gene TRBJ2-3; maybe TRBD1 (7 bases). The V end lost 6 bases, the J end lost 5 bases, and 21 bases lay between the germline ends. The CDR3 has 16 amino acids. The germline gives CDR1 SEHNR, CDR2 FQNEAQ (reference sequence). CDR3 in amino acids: CASSPRQGGNQDTQYF. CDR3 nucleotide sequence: TGTGCCAGCAGTCCAAGACAGGGCGGGAATCAAGATACGCAGTATTTT.

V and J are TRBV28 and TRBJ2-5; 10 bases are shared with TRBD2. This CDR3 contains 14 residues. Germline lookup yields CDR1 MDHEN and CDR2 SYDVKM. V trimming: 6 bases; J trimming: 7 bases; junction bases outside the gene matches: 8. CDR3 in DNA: TGTGCCAGCAGCAGGAGCGGGAGGGGAGGGACCCAGTACTTC. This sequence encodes CASSRSGRGGTQYF.

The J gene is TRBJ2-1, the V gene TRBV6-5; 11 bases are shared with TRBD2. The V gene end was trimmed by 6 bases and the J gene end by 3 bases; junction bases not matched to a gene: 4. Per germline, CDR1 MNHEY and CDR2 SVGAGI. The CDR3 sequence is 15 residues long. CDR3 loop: CASRLAGGLYNEQFF. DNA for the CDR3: TGTGCCAGCAGGCTAGCGGGAGGACTCTACAATGAGCAGTTCTTC.

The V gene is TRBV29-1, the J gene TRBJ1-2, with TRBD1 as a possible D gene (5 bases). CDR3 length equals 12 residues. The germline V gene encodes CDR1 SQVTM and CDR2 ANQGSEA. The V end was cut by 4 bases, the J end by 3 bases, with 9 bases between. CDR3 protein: CSVVGGYYGYTF. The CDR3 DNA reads TGCAGCGTTGTTGGGGGGTACTATGGCTACACCTTC. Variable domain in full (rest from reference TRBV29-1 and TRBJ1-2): SAVISQKPSRDICQRGTSLTIQCQVDSQVTMMFWYRQQPGQSLTLIATANQGSEATYESGFVIDKFPISRPNLTFSTLTVSNMSPEDSSIYLCSVVGGYYGYTFGSGTRLTVV.

CDR3 in DNA: TGTGCCAGCAGCTTAGGATTGGGCATACCGAACTATGGCTACACCTTC. Protein sequence: CASSLGLGIPNYGYTF. This chain uses TRBV11-2 with TRBJ1-2; unclear D gene. V gave up 1 base and J gave up 2 bases, with 14 bases separating them. Germline CDR1 reads SGHAT; CDR2 reads FQNNGV. The CDR3 is made up of 16 amino acids.

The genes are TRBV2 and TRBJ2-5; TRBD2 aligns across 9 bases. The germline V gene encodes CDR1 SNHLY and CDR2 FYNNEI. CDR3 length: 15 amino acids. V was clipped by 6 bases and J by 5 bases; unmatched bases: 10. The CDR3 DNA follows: TGTGCCAGCAGGTCTCCAGGGGCGGGAGGGGAGACCCAGTACTTC. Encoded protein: CASRSPGAGGETQYF.

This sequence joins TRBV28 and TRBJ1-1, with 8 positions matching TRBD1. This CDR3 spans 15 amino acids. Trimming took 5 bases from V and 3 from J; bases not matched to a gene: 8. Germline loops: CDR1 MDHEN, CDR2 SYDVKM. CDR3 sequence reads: CASSGGDRKDTEAFF. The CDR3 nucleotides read TGTGCCAGCAGTGGCGGGGACAGGAAGGACACTGAAGCTTTCTTT.

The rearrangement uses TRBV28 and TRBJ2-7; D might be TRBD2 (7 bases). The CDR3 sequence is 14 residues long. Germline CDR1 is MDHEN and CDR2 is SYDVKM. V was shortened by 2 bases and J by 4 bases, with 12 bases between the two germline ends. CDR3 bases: TGTGCCAGCAGTTTAAGAGGGGGGGTTTACGAGCAGTACTTC. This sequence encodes CASSLRGGVYEQYF.

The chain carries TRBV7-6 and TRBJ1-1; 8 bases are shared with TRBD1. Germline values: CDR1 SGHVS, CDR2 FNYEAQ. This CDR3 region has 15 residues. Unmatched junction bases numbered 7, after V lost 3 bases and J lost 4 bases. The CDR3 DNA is TGTGCCAGCAGCTTGGTGGACAGGGCCACCACTGAAGCTTTCTTT. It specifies CASSLVDRATTEAFF.

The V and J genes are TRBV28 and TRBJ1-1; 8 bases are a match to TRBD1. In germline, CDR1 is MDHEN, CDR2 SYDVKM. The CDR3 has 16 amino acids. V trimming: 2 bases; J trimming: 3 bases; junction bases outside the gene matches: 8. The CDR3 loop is CASSLLWTGRDTEAFF. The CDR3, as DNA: TGTGCCAGCAGTTTACTCTGGACAGGGCGGGACACTGAAGCTTTCTTT.

CDR3 sequence (DNA): TGTGCCAGCAGTTTAATAGGAGGTGGGGAAGATACGCAGTATTTT. It is translated as CASSLIGGGEDTQYF. The chain employs TRBV28 and TRBJ2-3, with D perhaps TRBD2 (5 bases). The CDR3 is 15 amino acids. The germline V gene has CDR1 MDHEN and CDR2 SYDVKM. V was trimmed by 2 bases and J by 5 bases, leaving 14 bases between them.

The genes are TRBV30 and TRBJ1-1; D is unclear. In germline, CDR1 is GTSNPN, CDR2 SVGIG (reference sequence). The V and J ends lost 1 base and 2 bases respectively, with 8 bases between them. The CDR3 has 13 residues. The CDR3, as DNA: TGTGCCTGGAGTGGGTCGGTAAACACTGAAGCTTTCTTT. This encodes CAWSGSVNTEAFF.

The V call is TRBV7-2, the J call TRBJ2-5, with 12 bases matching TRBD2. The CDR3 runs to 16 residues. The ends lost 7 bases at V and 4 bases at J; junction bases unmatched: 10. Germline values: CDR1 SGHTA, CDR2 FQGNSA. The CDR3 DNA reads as TGTGCCAGCACGAAGGAGGCTAGCGGGAGGGGAGAGACCCAGTACTTC. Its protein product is CASTKEASGRGETQYF.

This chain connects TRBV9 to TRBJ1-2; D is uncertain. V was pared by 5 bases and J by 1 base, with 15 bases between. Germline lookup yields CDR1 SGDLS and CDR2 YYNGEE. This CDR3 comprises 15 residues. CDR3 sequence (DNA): TGTGCCAGCAGAAGTAGCGGTGGGGATAACTATGGCTACACCTTC. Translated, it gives CASRSSGGDNYGYTF.

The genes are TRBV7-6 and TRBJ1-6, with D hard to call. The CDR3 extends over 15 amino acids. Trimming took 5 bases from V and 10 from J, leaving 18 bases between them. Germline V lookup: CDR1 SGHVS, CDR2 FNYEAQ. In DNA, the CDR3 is TGTGCCAGCAGCATGGACCCGGGAAGTTTGTCACCCCTCCACTTT. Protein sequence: CASSMDPGSLSPLHF.

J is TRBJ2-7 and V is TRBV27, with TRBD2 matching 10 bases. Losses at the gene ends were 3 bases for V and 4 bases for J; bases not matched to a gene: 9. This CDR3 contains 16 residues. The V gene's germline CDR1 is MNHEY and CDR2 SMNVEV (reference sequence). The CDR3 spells CASSFVVSGRGYEQYF. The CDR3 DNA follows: TGTGCCAGCAGTTTCGTAGTAAGCGGGAGGGGGTACGAGCAGTACTTC.

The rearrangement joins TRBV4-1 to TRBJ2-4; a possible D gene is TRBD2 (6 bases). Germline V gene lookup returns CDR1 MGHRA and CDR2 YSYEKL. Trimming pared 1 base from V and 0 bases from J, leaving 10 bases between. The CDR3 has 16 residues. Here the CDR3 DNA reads TGCGCCAGCAGCCAAGTTGGCGGGAAAGCCAAAAACATTCAGTACTTC. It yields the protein CASSQVGGKAKNIQYF.